This T cell receptor (beta chain) emerged from a study of identical twins. Study results and limitations: Memory repertoires lacked the insertion deficit that abundant cord blood beta clonotypes showed.

V lost 5 bases, J lost 3 bases, and 14 bases lay in between. Germline-derived CDR1 and CDR2 are DFQATT and SNEGSKA (reference sequence). The CDR3 runs 13 residues. This clonotype has a handful of counts. Its specificity is not known. TCRdb itself ran the 5' RACE reads through MiXCR, one entry per CDR3 protein. In the table there are under 350,000 distinct CDR3 sequences, roughly 10% of which are singletons. These data also formed part of another study, on yellow fever vaccine responses in identical twins.

Sequencing used CD8+ T cells sorted from blood. V usage is TRBV20-1 and J usage is TRBJ2-7; D gene ambiguous. The receptor was derived from a woman aged 18-29 years in good health. In DNA, the CDR3 is TGCAGTGCTTGGAATGAACTCAACTACGAGCAGTACTTC. Translation: CSAWNELNYEQYF.